This is a list of T cell receptor beta chains from one sample in a study of control samples from healthy donors and cancer patients. TCRdb keeps only in-frame clones here, not all; method: immunoSEQ multiplex PCR. This repertoire shows about 83,000 clones, roughly nine tenths found once; its top ten account for 17%. Sequencing was carried out using blood. The receptors stem from a man aged 45-65 years in good health. Each CDR3 is given with its conserved first and last residue. Fields, in order: V gene, J gene, D gene, CDR3 length, clone size, CDR3 DNA, CDR3 protein. D genes are given only for firm matches. Clone sizes are given selectively: once, few, many, or a class where the clone is expanded.

v_call: TRBV6-4; j_call: TRBJ2-4; d_call: .; cdr3_length: 11; clone_size: .; cdr3_nt: TGTGCCAGCAGTGGAGGAAACATTCAGTACTTC; cdr3_aa: CASSGGNIQYF
v_call: TRBV5-6; j_call: TRBJ1-1; d_call: TRBD1; cdr3_length: 13; clone_size: .; cdr3_nt: TGTGCCAGCAGCATTGGACAGGAGGGGGTAGCTTTCTTT; cdr3_aa: CASSIGQEGVAFF
v_call: TRBV6-6; j_call: TRBJ2-3; d_call: .; cdr3_length: 15; clone_size: .; cdr3_nt: TGTGCCAGCAGGCCGGGACACCCTAGCACAGATACGCAGTATTTT; cdr3_aa: CASRPGHPSTDTQYF
v_call: TRBV19; j_call: TRBJ2-7; d_call: .; cdr3_length: 13; clone_size: .; cdr3_nt: TGTGCCAGTAGTATTTCTCTCCGCTACGAGCAGTACTTC; cdr3_aa: CASSISLRYEQYF
v_call: TRBV15; j_call: TRBJ2-6; d_call: .; cdr3_length: 19; clone_size: .; cdr3_nt: TGTGCCACCAGCAGATCTGGGGGAATCGGGGACTCTGGGGCCAACGTCCTGACTTTC; cdr3_aa: CATSRSGGIGDSGANVLTF
v_call: TRBV5-1; j_call: TRBJ1-1; d_call: .; cdr3_length: 15; clone_size: .; cdr3_nt: TGCGCCAGCAGCTTGGAGCTCAGGGGTGGGACTGAAGCTTTCTTT; cdr3_aa: CASSLELRGGTEAFF
v_call: TRBV5-1; j_call: TRBJ2-1; d_call: TRBD1; cdr3_length: 15; clone_size: .; cdr3_nt: TGCGCCAGCAGCTTGGCCAGGACAGGGGGGCCTGAGCAGTTCTTC; cdr3_aa: CASSLARTGGPEQFF
v_call: TRBV7-6; j_call: TRBJ2-5; d_call: .; cdr3_length: 14; clone_size: .; cdr3_nt: TGTGCCAGCAGCTTAGGCTCAGTTTCTCAGACCCAGTACTTC; cdr3_aa: CASSLGSVSQTQYF
v_call: TRBV10-3; j_call: TRBJ1-2; d_call: TRBD1; cdr3_length: 16; clone_size: few; cdr3_nt: TGTGCCATCAGATCACCGGGACAGGGGGCCCCCTATGGCTACACCTTC; cdr3_aa: CAIRSPGQGAPYGYTF
v_call: TRBV19; j_call: TRBJ1-2; d_call: .; cdr3_length: 16; clone_size: .; cdr3_nt: TGTGCCAGCTTAAACGCCCAGGGGCGATTCGGCTATGGCTACACCTTC; cdr3_aa: CASLNAQGRFGYGYTF
v_call: TRBV7-9; j_call: TRBJ1-1; d_call: .; cdr3_length: 14; clone_size: .; cdr3_nt: TGTGCCAGCAGTCCGAGGGAATTTAACACTGAAGCTTTCTTT; cdr3_aa: CASSPREFNTEAFF
v_call: TRBV5-1; j_call: TRBJ2-1; d_call: TRBD2; cdr3_length: 15; clone_size: .; cdr3_nt: TGCGCCAGCAGCTTGGTTCTAGCGGGGGCCGGTGAGCAGTTCTTC; cdr3_aa: CASSLVLAGAGEQFF
v_call: TRBV27; j_call: TRBJ1-5; d_call: .; cdr3_length: 15; clone_size: .; cdr3_nt: TGTGCCAGCAGTCCAGGAAGGCAGAGCAATCAGCCCCAGCATTTT; cdr3_aa: CASSPGRQSNQPQHF
v_call: TRBV5-1; j_call: TRBJ1-2; d_call: TRBD1; cdr3_length: 15; clone_size: .; cdr3_nt: TGCGCCAGCAGCTTGGACGGACAGGCTAACTATGGCTACACCTTC; cdr3_aa: CASSLDGQANYGYTF
v_call: TRBV29-1; j_call: TRBJ1-5; d_call: .; cdr3_length: 13; clone_size: .; cdr3_nt: TGCAGCGCCCAAAATGGGGGGGTCCAGCCCCAGCATTTT; cdr3_aa: CSAQNGGVQPQHF